The 25 T cell receptor beta chains listed next were all sequenced from one sample in a study of blood T cell repertoires in COVID-19. Assay: immunoSEQ multiplex PCR; the TCRdb copy retains only in-frame clones and omits some. The data hold about 100,000 clones, with roughly 92% observed a single time. The specimen was peripheral blood. These receptors were taken from a man in his 70s with acute or convalescent COVID-19.

This clone appeared a single time. The rearrangement joins TRBV30 to TRBJ1-2; D might be TRBD1 (6 bases). Trimming cost V 3 bases and J 1 base, with 15 bases left between them. This CDR3 has 15 amino acids. The germline V gene encodes CDR1 GTSNPN and CDR2 SVGIG (reference sequence). The CDR3 DNA is TGTGCCTGGAGACTCCGGGACACCGTTAACTATGGCTACACCTTC. Encoded protein: CAWRLRDTVNYGYTF.

The chain has TRBV6-5 and TRBJ2-7; D not certain. The CDR3 has 14 amino acids. Trimming took off 6 bases at V and 4 bases at J, with 16 bases between the two ends. The germline gives CDR1 MNHEY, CDR2 SVGAGI. Written as DNA, the CDR3 is TGTGCCAGCAGCCCCGTCCTTGGTAGATACGAGCAGTACTTC. Residues: CASSPVLGRYEQYF.

The gene calls are TRBV27 and TRBJ2-1; TRBD2 matches 16 bases. With V trimmed by 3 bases and J by 4 bases, 6 bases remained unmatched. The CDR3 length is 18 residues. The germline CDR1 and CDR2 sequences are MNHEY and SMNVEV (reference sequence). The CDR3 region is CASSLAGTSGREYNEQFF. CDR3 sequence (DNA): TGTGCCAGCAGTTTGGCCGGGACTAGCGGGAGGGAGTACAATGAGCAGTTCTTC.

The V gene is TRBV4-2, the J gene TRBJ1-4; maybe TRBD1 (6 bases). This CDR3 is built from 15 residues. The germline V gene encodes CDR1 LGHNA and CDR2 YNFKEQ. V was cut by 0 bases and J by 5 bases, with 10 bases left in between. This chain's CDR3 is CASSQEQGRNEKLFF. The CDR3 DNA reads as TGTGCCAGCAGCCAAGAACAGGGAAGGAATGAAAAACTGTTTTTT.

The J gene is TRBJ1-1, the V gene TRBV4-3; D possibly corresponds to TRBD1 (6 bases). Per germline, CDR1 LGHNA and CDR2 YSLEER. V was shortened by 3 bases and J by 6 bases, with 20 bases between the two germline ends. The CDR3 covers 16 residues. CDR3 protein: CASSQSGTTLSAEAFF. CDR3 bases: TGCGCCAGCAGCCAGTCAGGGACAACCCTGTCCGCTGAAGCTTTCTTT.

The rearrangement links TRBV19 to TRBJ2-5, with a possible D match to TRBD2 (5 bases). The ends were cut back, 7 bases at V and 1 base at J, with 10 bases in the middle. The CDR3 extends over 13 amino acids. Germline CDR1 is LNHDA and CDR2 is SQIVND (reference sequence). Written as DNA, the CDR3 is TGTGCCAGTAAGCGGAGTTCCCAAGAGACCCAGTACTTC. Translation gives CASKRSSQETQYF.

V is TRBV21-1 and J is TRBJ2-1; TRBD1, the table's D call, lacks a check against the DNA. TRBV21-1 is annotated as a pseudogene. The CDR3 has 16 residues. The CDR3 here is CASRNPRTTGYNEQFF. The CDR3 DNA reads as TGTGCCAGCAGAAACCCTCGGACGACAGGCTACAATGAGCAGTTCTTC.

The chain couples TRBV5-5 to TRBJ1-5, with D perhaps matching TRBD1 (5 bases). The V end was cut by 2 bases, the J end by 3 bases, with 9 bases between. This CDR3 has 14 amino acids. Germline values: CDR1 SGHKS, CDR2 YYEKEE (reference sequence). The CDR3 protein is CASSFGGDNQPQHF. The CDR3 DNA sequence: TGTGCCAGCAGCTTCGGAGGGGACAATCAGCCCCAGCATTTT.

The chain couples TRBV2 to TRBJ1-2, with TRBD1 matching over 9 bases. The CDR3 extends over 12 amino acids. In germline, CDR1 is SNHLY, CDR2 FYNNEI. J gave up 6 bases and V 9 bases, and 5 bases lay outside the gene matches. CDR3 sequence: CASPTGGDGYTF. CDR3 coding DNA: TGTGCCAGTCCGACAGGGGGAGATGGCTACACCTTC.

This chain connects TRBV4-1 to TRBJ1-3, with D tentatively TRBD1 (5 bases). This CDR3 has 16 residues. V was cut by 0 bases and J by 0 bases, with 9 bases left in between. Per the germline V gene, CDR1 is MGHRA and CDR2 is YSYEKL. Here the CDR3 reads CASSQDTGGSGNTIYF. The CDR3 DNA reads TGCGCCAGCAGCCAAGATACGGGGGGCTCTGGAAACACCATATATTTT.

The CDR3 protein is CASSIPRIANYGYTF. The CDR3 DNA reads TGTGCCAGTAGTATCCCCAGGATAGCTAACTATGGCTACACCTTC. The V and J genes are TRBV19 and TRBJ1-2; D gene unclear. Germline V lookup: CDR1 LNHDA, CDR2 SQIVND (reference sequence). V was shortened by 3 bases and J by 0 bases, with 11 bases between the two germline ends. This CDR3 spans 15 amino acids.

The chain employs TRBV7-9 and TRBJ2-1; D is possibly TRBD1 (6 bases). V was shortened by 2 bases and J by 6 bases, with 20 bases between the two germline ends. This CDR3 contains 17 residues. The germline CDR1 and CDR2 sequences are SEHNR and FQNEAQ (reference sequence). The CDR3 loop is CASSLPAQGYRVNEQFF. Here the CDR3 DNA reads TGTGCCAGCAGCTTACCAGCGCAGGGCTACAGGGTCAATGAGCAGTTCTTC.

The CDR3 DNA sequence: TGTGCCAGCAGCCCGGACAGGGGCCAGCAGTACTTC. It yields the protein CASSPDRGQQYF. V and J are TRBV7-9 and TRBJ2-7; 9 positions match TRBD1. The germline gives CDR1 SEHNR, CDR2 FQNEAQ (reference sequence). Trimming removed 5 bases from V and 8 bases from J; junction bases left unmatched: 4. The CDR3 covers 12 residues.

The rearrangement links TRBV4-3 to TRBJ1-6, with D possibly matching TRBD1 (6 bases). This CDR3 is 16 amino acids long. Trimming left V 1 base short and J 6 bases short, with 13 bases between. Germline V lookup: CDR1 LGHNA, CDR2 YSLEER. CDR3 loop: CASSQVPTGPNSPLHF. The CDR3 coding sequence is TGCGCCAGCAGCCAAGTCCCGACAGGTCCTAATTCACCCCTCCACTTT.

The rearrangement joins TRBV7-2 to TRBJ2-3; 10 nucleotides match TRBD2. The CDR3 has 17 residues. V lost 1 base, J lost 5 bases, and 9 bases stayed unmatched. CDR1 and CDR2 from the germline V gene are SGHTA and FQGNSA. In DNA, the CDR3 is TGTGCCAGCAGCTTAGATCGCCTAGCGGGAGTGAAAGATACGCAGTATTTT. As protein: CASSLDRLAGVKDTQYF.

V gene TRBV29-1 combines with J gene TRBJ1-1; tentative D call: TRBD1 (6 bases). The CDR3 is made up of 14 amino acids. CDR1 and CDR2 from the germline V gene are SQVTM and ANQGSEA. Trimming removed 6 bases at V and 1 base at J, with 15 bases between. CDR3 bases: TGCAGCGTCCGTTGGGGGCCGGGGAACACTGAAGCTTTCTTT. This translates into CSVRWGPGNTEAFF.

V is TRBV28 and J is TRBJ1-1; 10 bases align to TRBD1. After removal of 7 bases from V and 5 bases from J, the junction contained 7 bases not matched to a gene. This CDR3 has 14 amino acids. The V gene's germline CDR1 is MDHEN and CDR2 SYDVKM. The CDR3 spells CASMSGQGTTEAFF. CDR3 sequence (DNA): TGTGCCAGCATGTCGGGACAGGGGACAACTGAAGCTTTCTTT.

This chain connects TRBV10-3 to TRBJ1-2; 7 nucleotides line up with TRBD1. The CDR3 has 14 residues. The junction had 13 bases not matched to a gene; V was cut back by 10 bases and J by 5 bases. Germline CDR1 and CDR2: ENHRY and SYGVKD. The CDR3 sequence is CATHGTGVPYGYTF. The CDR3 region has the DNA TGTGCCACACACGGCACAGGGGTTCCTTATGGCTACACCTTC.

V and J are TRBV14 and TRBJ2-1; TRBD2 agrees at 8 bases. The CDR3 covers 16 residues. Trimming removed 0 bases from V and 8 bases from J; junction bases left unmatched: 9. In germline, CDR1 is SGHDN, CDR2 FVKESK. In DNA form, the CDR3 reads TGTGCCAGCAGCCAAGATCCCGGGGGGGCTGTCTATGAGCAGTTCTTC. Its translation: CASSQDPGGAVYEQFF.

The V call is TRBV25-1, the J call TRBJ2-5, with 7 nucleotides matching TRBD1. CDR3 length equals 14 residues. Trimming at V came to 4 bases and at J to 4 bases, leaving 6 bases not matched to a gene. Germline V gene data show CDR1 as MGHDK and CDR2 as SYGVNS. The CDR3 loop reads CASSASTGRETQYF. CDR3 in DNA: TGTGCCAGCAGTGCCTCGACAGGGAGAGAGACCCAGTACTTC.

The V gene is TRBV5-1, the J gene TRBJ2-2; weak D call: TRBD2 (6 bases). Trimming took off 4 bases at V and 2 bases at J, with 12 bases between the two ends. Germline CDR1 reads SGHRS; CDR2 reads YFSETQ. This CDR3 spans 15 amino acids. CDR3 region: CASSGTGLNTGELFF. The CDR3 DNA is TGCGCCAGCAGCGGGACGGGACTCAACACCGGGGAGCTGTTTTTT.

The chain uses TRBV9 and TRBJ2-5, with D unresolved. Germline V gene data show CDR1 as SGDLS and CDR2 as YYNGEE. With 0 bases removed from V and 5 bases from J, the gap between germline ends came to 8 bases. The CDR3 sequence is 13 residues long. CDR3 in amino acids: CASSVGQAETQYF. As DNA, the CDR3 is TGTGCCAGCAGCGTAGGCCAGGCGGAGACCCAGTACTTC.

The gene calls are TRBV5-1 and TRBJ2-2, with D tentatively TRBD2 (6 bases). Trimming pared 4 bases from V and 6 bases from J, leaving 16 bases between. Germline V gene data show CDR1 as SGHRS and CDR2 as YFSETQ. CDR3 size: 15 residues. CDR3 amino acids: CASSPRDFFSGELFF. The CDR3 nucleotides are TGCGCCAGCAGCCCTCGGGACTTCTTTTCCGGGGAGCTGTTTTTT. The whole variable domain, filled in from reference TRBV5-1 and TRBJ2-2, reads KAGVTQTPRYLIKTRGQQVTLSCSPISGHRSVSWYQQTPGQGLQFLFEYFSETQRNKGNFPGRFSGRQFSNSRSEMNVSTLELGDSALYLCASSPRDFFSGELFFGEGSRLTVL.

The chain recombines TRBV29-1 with TRBJ2-3; TRBD1 is a possible D gene (6 bases). CDR1 and CDR2 (germline): SQVTM, ANQGSEA. The CDR3 contains 14 residues. V lost 7 bases, J lost 0 bases, and 14 bases lay in between. The CDR3 DNA is TGCAGCGCTGCCCCAACAGGGAGCACAGATACGCAGTATTTT. It is translated as CSAAPTGSTDTQYF.

The chain has TRBV25-1 and TRBJ1-1, with D perhaps TRBD1 (6 bases). The CDR3 is 13 amino acids. CDR1 and CDR2 from the germline V gene are MGHDK and SYGVNS. V was cut by 6 bases and J by 4 bases, with 12 bases left in between. CDR3 coding DNA: TGTGCCAGCAGCCCAGGGGCAGCCACTGAAGCTTTCTTT. Translated: CASSPGAATEAFF.